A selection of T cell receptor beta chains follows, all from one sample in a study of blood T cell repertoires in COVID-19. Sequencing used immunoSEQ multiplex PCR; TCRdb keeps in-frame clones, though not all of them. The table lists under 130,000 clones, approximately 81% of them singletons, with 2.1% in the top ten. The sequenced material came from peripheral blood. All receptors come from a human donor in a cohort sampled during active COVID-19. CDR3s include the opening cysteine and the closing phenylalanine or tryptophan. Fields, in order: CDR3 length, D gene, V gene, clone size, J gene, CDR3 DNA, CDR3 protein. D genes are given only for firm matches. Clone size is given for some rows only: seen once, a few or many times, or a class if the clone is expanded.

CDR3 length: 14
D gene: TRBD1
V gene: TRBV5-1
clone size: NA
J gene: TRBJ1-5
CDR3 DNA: TGCGCCAGCAGCTTCACAGGGGTTGAGCAGCCCCAGCATTTT
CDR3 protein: CASSFTGVEQPQHF

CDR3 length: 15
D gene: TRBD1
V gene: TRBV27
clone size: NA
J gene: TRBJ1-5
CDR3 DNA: TGTGCCAGCAGTTTCGGACAGGGGGACAATCAGCCCCAGCATTTT
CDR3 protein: CASSFGQGDNQPQHF

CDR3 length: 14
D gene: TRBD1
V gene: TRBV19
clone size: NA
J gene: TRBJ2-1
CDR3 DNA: TGTGCCAGTAGTCCGGGACAGGGACTCTTAGAGCAGTTCTTC
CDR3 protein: CASSPGQGLLEQFF

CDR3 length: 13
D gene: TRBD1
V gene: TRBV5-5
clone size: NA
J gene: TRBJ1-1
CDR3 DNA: TGTGCCAGCAGCACAACAGGGGCCACTGAAGCTTTCTTT
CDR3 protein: CASSTTGATEAFF

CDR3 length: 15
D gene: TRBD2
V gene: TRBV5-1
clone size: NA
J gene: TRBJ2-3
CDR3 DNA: TGCGCCAGCAGCTTCCTAGCGGGGGGCACAGATACGCAGTATTTT
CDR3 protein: CASSFLAGGTDTQYF

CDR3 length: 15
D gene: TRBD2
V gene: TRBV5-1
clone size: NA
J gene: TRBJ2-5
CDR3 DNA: TGCGCCAGCAGCTTGGGTGGGACTAGGCCGGAGACCCAGTACTTC
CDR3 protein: CASSLGGTRPETQYF

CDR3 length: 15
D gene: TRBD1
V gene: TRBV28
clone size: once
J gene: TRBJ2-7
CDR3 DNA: TGTGCCAGCACCTCCGCTGGGACAGGGTGGAACGAGCAGTACTTC
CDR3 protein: CASTSAGTGWNEQYF

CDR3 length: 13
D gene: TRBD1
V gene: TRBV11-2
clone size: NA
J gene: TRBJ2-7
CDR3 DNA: TGTGCCAGCAGCGACAGGGTCGCGTACGAGCAGTACTTC
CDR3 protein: CASSDRVAYEQYF

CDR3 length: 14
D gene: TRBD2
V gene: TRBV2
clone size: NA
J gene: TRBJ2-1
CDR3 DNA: TGTGCCAGTAAGGTTAGCGGGATCTACAATGAGCAGTTCTTC
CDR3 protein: CASKVSGIYNEQFF

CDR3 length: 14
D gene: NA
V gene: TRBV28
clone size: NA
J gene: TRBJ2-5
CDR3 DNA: TGTGCCAGCAGTTTAGTGGAGGCGGGAGAGACCCAGTACTTC
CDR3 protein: CASSLVEAGETQYF

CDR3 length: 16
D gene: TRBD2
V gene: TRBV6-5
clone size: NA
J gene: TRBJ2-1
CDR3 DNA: TGTGCCAGCAGTTATCTGGCGGGGGGGCTCTACAATGAGCAGTTCTTC
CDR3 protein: CASSYLAGGLYNEQFF

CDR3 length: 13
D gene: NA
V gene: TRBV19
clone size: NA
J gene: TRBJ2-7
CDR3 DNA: TGTGCCAGTAGTATTTCGGCAGGCTACGAGCAGTACTTC
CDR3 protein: CASSISAGYEQYF

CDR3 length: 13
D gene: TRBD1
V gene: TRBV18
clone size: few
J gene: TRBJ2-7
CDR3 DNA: TGTGCCAGCTCACCGGGACAGGGGGTCGAGCAGTACTTC
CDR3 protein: CASSPGQGVEQYF

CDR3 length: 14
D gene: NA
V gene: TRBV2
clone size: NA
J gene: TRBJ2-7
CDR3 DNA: TGTGCCAGCAGTGCCTCCAGGGTCATGGGGGAGCAGTACTTC
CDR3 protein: CASSASRVMGEQYF

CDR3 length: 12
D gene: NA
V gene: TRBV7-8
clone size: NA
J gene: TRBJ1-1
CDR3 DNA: TGTGCCAGCAGCCCAGAAAGGGGTGAAGCTTTCTTT
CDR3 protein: CASSPERGEAFF

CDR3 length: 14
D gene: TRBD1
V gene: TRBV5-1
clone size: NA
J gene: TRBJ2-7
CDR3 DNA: TGCGCCAGCAGTTACCGGGACAGGGCCTACGAGCAGTACTTC
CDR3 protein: CASSYRDRAYEQYF

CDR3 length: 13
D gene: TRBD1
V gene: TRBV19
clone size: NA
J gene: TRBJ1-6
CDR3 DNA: TGTGCCAGTAGGGACAGGGACAATTCACCCCTCCACTTT
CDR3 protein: CASRDRDNSPLHF

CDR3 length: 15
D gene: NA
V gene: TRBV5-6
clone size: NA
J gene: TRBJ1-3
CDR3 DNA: TGTGCCAGCAGCTTGACGCAGGGCTCTGGAAACACCATATATTTT
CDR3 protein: CASSLTQGSGNTIYF

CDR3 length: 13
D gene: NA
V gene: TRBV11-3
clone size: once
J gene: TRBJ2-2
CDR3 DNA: TGTGCCAGCAGCCGGGAGTACACCGGGGAGCTGTTTTTT
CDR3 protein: CASSREYTGELFF

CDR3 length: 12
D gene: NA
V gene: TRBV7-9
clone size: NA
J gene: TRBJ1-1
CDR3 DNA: TGTGCCAGCAGCCCCGGGGGCACTGAAGCTTTCTTT
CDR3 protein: CASSPGGTEAFF

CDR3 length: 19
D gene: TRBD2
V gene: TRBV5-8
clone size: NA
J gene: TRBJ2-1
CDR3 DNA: TGTGCCAGCAGCCTCACGGACGGGGGGGCCCTTAGCTCCTACAATGAGCAGTTCTTC
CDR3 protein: CASSLTDGGALSSYNEQFF

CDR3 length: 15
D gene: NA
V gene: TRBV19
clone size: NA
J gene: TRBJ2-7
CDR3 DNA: TGTGCCAGTAGTCTTCGGGGACTCCGATCCTACGAGCAGTACTTC
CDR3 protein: CASSLRGLRSYEQYF

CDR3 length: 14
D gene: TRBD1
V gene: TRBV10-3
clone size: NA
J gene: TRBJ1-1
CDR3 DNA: TGTGCCATCAGTGGGACAGGGGGGAACACTGAAGCTTTCTTT
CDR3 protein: CAISGTGGNTEAFF

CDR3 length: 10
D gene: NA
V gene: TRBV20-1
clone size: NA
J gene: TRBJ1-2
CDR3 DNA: TGCAGTGCGACGGAGTATGGCTACACCTTC
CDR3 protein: CSATEYGYTF

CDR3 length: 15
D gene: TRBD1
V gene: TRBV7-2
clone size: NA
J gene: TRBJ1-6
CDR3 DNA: TGTGCCAGCAGCCCCTCACAGGGGTCTAATTCACCCCTCCACTTT
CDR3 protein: CASSPSQGSNSPLHF

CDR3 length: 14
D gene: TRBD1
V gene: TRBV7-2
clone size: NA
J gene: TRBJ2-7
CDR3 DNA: TGTGCCAGCAATACTGGACAGGGGGCCGGCGAGCAGTACTTC
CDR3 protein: CASNTGQGAGEQYF

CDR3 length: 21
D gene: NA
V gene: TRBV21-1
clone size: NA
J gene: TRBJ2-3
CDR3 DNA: TGTGCCAGCAGCAGCCGGCGAGGGCGGGGGGACATACAATGGAGCACAGATACGCAGTATTTT
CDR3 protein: CASSSRRGRGDIQWSTDTQYF

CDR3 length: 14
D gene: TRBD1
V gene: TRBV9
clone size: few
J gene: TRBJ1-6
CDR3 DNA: TGTGCCAGCAGCGGGACAGGATCATCTTCACCCCTCCACTTT
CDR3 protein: CASSGTGSSSPLHF

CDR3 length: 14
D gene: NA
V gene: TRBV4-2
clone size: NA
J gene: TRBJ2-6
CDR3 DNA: TGTGCCAGCAGCCAACTCTCTGGGGCCAACGTCCTGACTTTC
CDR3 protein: CASSQLSGANVLTF

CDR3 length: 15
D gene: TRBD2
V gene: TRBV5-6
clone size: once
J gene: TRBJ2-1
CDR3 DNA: TGTGCCAGCAGCCGGACTAGCGGGAGGGGGTTTGAGCAGTTCTTC
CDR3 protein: CASSRTSGRGFEQFF

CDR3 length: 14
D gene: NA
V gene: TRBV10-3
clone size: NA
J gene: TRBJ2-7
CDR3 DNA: TGTGCCATCAGCCGGCAGGGGGGAGTCGGCGAGCAGTACTTC
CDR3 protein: CAISRQGGVGEQYF

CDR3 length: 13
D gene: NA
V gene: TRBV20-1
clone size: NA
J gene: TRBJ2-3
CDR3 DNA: TGCAGTGCTAGTCTAGCCCCCACAGATACGCAGTATTTT
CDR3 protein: CSASLAPTDTQYF

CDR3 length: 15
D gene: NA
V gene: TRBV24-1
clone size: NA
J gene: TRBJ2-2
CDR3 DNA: TGTGCCACCAGTGGCTACGGTGAGGGCACCGGGGAGCTGTTTTTT
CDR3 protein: CATSGYGEGTGELFF

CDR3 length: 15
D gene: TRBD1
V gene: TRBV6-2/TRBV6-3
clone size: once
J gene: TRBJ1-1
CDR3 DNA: TGTGCCAGCAGCCCTCTTGGACAGGGAAACACTGAAGCTTTCTTT
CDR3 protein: CASSPLGQGNTEAFF

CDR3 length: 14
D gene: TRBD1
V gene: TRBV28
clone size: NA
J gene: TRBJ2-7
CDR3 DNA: TGTGCCAGCAGTTTTGCAGGGGGCTCCTACGAGCAGTACTTC
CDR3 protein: CASSFAGGSYEQYF

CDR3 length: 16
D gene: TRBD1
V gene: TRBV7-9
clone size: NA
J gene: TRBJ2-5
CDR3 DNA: TGTGCCAGCAGCTTGCAGGACAGGGGGCGATGGGAGACCCAGTACTTC
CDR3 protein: CASSLQDRGRWETQYF

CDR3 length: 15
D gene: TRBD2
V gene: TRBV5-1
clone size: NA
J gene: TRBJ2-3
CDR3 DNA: TGCGCCAGCAGGGCCCGAGCGGGAGGTGAAGATACGCAGTATTTT
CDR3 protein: CASRARAGGEDTQYF

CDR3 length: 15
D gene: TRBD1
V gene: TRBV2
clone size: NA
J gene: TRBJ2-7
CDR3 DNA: TGTGCCAGCAGGGACAGGCCAACTATCTCCTACGAGCAGTACTTC
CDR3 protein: CASRDRPTISYEQYF

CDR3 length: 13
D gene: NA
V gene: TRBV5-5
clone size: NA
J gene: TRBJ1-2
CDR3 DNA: TGTGCCAGCAGCTTGGGGCAGGGCGACGGCTACACCTTC
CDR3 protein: CASSLGQGDGYTF

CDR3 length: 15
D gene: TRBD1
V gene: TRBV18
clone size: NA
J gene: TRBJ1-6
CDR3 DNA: TGTGCCAGCTCACCACCTCAGGGGGGAAATTCACCCCTCCACTTT
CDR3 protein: CASSPPQGGNSPLHF

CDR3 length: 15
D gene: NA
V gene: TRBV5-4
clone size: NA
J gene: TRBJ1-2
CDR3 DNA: TGTGCCAGCAGCTTGGTGCAGAGAGGGAACTATGGCTACACCTTC
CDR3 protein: CASSLVQRGNYGYTF

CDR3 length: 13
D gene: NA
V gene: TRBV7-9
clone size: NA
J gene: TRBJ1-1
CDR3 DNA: TGTGCCAGCAGCCCACAAACAGGGTTGGTGGCTTTCTTT
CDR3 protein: CASSPQTGLVAFF

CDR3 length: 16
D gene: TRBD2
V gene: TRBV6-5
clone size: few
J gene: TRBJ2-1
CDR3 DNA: TGTGCCAGCAGTTACCTCCCGACTAGCGGGAGGGCCCAAGGGTTCTTC
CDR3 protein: CASSYLPTSGRAQGFF

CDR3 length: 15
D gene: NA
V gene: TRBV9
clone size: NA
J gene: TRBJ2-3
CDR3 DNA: TGTGCCAGCAGCCCAAGATCGACTGTTGCAGATACGCAGTATTTT
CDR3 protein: CASSPRSTVADTQYF

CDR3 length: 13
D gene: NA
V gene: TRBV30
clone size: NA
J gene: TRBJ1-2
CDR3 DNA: TGTGCCTGGAGTGTTTTATACAGGCATGGCTACACCTTC
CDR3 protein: CAWSVLYRHGYTF

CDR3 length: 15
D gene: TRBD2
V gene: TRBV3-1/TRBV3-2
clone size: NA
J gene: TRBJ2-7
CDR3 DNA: TGTGCCAGCAGCCACGGACTAGCGGGATCTTACGAGCAGTACTTC
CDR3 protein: CASSHGLAGSYEQYF

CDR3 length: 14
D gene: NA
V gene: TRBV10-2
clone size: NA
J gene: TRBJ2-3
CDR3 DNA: TGCGCCAGCAGTGGTTGGGGGGGCACAGATACGCAGTATTTT
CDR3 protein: CASSGWGGTDTQYF

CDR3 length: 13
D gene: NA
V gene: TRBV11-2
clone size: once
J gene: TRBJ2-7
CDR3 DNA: TGTGCCAGCAGCTTTACAGGGACCTACGAGCAGTACTTC
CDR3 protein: CASSFTGTYEQYF

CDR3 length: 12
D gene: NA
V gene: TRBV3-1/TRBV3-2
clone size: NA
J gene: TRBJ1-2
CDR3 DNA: TGTGCCAGCAGCCAAGGGCCTAGGGGCTACACCTTC
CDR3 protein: CASSQGPRGYTF

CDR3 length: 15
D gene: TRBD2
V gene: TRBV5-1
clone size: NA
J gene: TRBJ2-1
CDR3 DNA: TGCGCCAGCAGAGCGTTAGCGGGGGGTTACAATGAGCAGTTCTTC
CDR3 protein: CASRALAGGYNEQFF